These 2 T cell receptor beta chains came from one sample sequenced in a study of T cell responses to AZD1222 COVID-19 vaccine. Sequencing was performed with immunoSEQ multiplex PCR; in TCRdb, only in-frame clones are kept and a portion is missing. This sample yields almost 70,000 clones, of which over 70% are seen a single time; more than 13% belongs to the top ten. The sequencing used peripheral blood, collected 28 days after the second AZD1222 dose. The origin of the receptors is an adult who received the AZD1222 COVID-19 vaccine.

The rearrangement joins TRBV7-2 to TRBJ2-7; maybe TRBD1 (5 bases). In germline, CDR1 is SGHTA, CDR2 FQGNSA. Trimming pared 1 base from V and 0 bases from J, leaving 7 bases between. The CDR3 is 14 amino acids. CDR3 protein: CASSLGTNSYEQYF. The CDR3 bases are TGTGCCAGCAGCTTAGGGACAAACTCCTACGAGCAGTACTTC. The variable domain in full, completed from reference TRBV7-2 and TRBJ2-7, reads GAGVSQSPSNKVTEKGKDVELRCDPISGHTALYWYRQSLGQGLEFLIYFQGNSAPDKSGLPSDRFSAERTGGSVSTLTIQRTQQEDSAVYLCASSLGTNSYEQYFGPGTRLTVT.

This clone was detected only a few times. The chain uses TRBV4-3 and TRBJ2-7; TRBD2 aligns across 11 bases. The germline V gene has CDR1 LGHNA and CDR2 YSLEER. This CDR3 is 14 amino acids long. J gave up 7 bases and V 4 bases, and 6 bases lay outside the gene matches. The CDR3 DNA reads as TGCGCCAGCAGCCCCGGACTAGCGGGTCGAGAGCAGTACTTC. Translated, it gives CASSPGLAGREQYF.